The 26 T cell receptor beta chains given below trace back to one sample, sequenced in a study of cytomegalovirus exposure and HLA in healthy donors. The PCR employed 60 Vbeta primers together with 13 Jbeta primers. Profiled with immunoSEQ multiplex PCR; TCRdb holds only in-frame clones, not every one. The sample has 150,000 to 200,000 clones, roughly 80% seen once; the top ten hold around 6.7%. Material for sequencing was PBMCs. Receptor source: a woman in her twenties or thirties in good health and CMV-seropositive.

The chain links TRBV11-2 to TRBJ1-2; D ambiguous. Germline V gene sequence: CDR1 SGHAT, CDR2 FQNNGV. V was cut by 0 bases and J by 1 base, with 9 bases left in between. The CDR3 runs 15 residues. The CDR3 protein is CASSLDSRNNYGYTF. The CDR3 nucleotides read TGTGCCAGCAGCTTAGATTCGAGGAATAACTATGGCTACACCTTC.

This clone was observed a single time. The genes are TRBV4-1 and TRBJ2-1; 9 bases align to TRBD2. With V trimmed by 3 bases and J by 8 bases, 11 bases remained unmatched. Germline V gene lookup returns CDR1 MGHRA and CDR2 YSYEKL. CDR3 length: 16 residues. The CDR3: CASSHPLAGGRDEQFF. CDR3 nucleotides: TGCGCCAGCAGCCACCCCTTGGCGGGGGGGCGCGATGAGCAGTTCTTC.

The V and J genes are TRBV4-1 and TRBJ1-5, with 9 bases aligning to TRBD1. This CDR3 has 18 amino acids. Trimming took 1 base from V and 4 from J; bases not matched to a gene: 11. Germline V gives CDR1 MGHRA, CDR2 YSYEKL. The CDR3 DNA reads TGCGCCAGCAGCCAAGTAACAGGGACAGGGTTTGGAAATCAGCCCCAGCATTTT. Translated, it gives CASSQVTGTGFGNQPQHF.

This chain connects TRBV5-1 to TRBJ2-6; 8 nucleotides line up with TRBD1. V shed 4 bases and J 0 bases; nucleotides not matched to a gene: 3. In germline, CDR1 is SGHRS, CDR2 YFSETQ. CDR3 length: 16 amino acids. For the CDR3, the DNA is TGCGCCAGCAGCAGGGGACAGGTCTCTGGGGCCAACGTCCTGACTTTC. It translates to CASSRGQVSGANVLTF.

This chain connects TRBV10-3 to TRBJ1-2; D is undetermined. Deletions cut 0 bases from V and 4 bases from J, with 12 bases between. The CDR3 spans 15 residues. Germline V gene lookup returns CDR1 ENHRY and CDR2 SYGVKD. For the CDR3, the DNA is TGTGCCATCAGTGAGTCCCACGCCTCAGTCTATGGCTACACCTTC. Translating gives CAISESHASVYGYTF.

The V call is TRBV5-4, the J call TRBJ2-6, with 7 bases that match TRBD2. The V gene's germline CDR1 is SGHNT and CDR2 YYREEE (reference sequence). There are 16 residues in the CDR3. Trimming at V came to 9 bases and at J to 0 bases, leaving 9 bases not matched to a gene. This chain's CDR3 is CAITARGISGANVLTF. The CDR3 DNA is TGTGCCATCACGGCGCGGGGGATCTCTGGGGCCAACGTCCTGACTTTC.

The chain has TRBV30 and TRBJ1-5, with 9 nucleotides matching TRBD1. The CDR3 runs 12 residues. Trimming at V came to 4 bases and at J to 7 bases, leaving 2 bases not matched to a gene. Germline CDR1 and CDR2: GTSNPN and SVGIG (reference sequence). CDR3 sequence: CAWNRGRQPQHF. The CDR3 region has the DNA TGTGCCTGGAACAGGGGGCGGCAGCCCCAGCATTTT.

The chain links TRBV5-1 to TRBJ2-1; 11 positions agree with TRBD1. CDR1 is SGHRS and CDR2 is YFSETQ in the germline V gene. Trimming removed 4 bases from V and 7 bases from J; junction bases left unmatched: 7. The CDR3 length is 15 residues. This chain's CDR3 is CASSPDRGLTNEQFF. CDR3 DNA: TGCGCCAGCAGCCCGGACAGGGGGCTTACGAATGAGCAGTTCTTC.

This sequence joins TRBV9 and TRBJ2-5; perhaps TRBD2 as D (5 bases). V gave up 0 bases and J gave up 4 bases, with 16 bases separating them. The CDR3 covers 16 residues. Germline lookup yields CDR1 SGDLS and CDR2 YYNGEE. For the CDR3, the DNA is TGTGCCAGCAGCGTAGGACCGGGAAGGACGGTAGAGACCCAGTACTTC. Protein sequence: CASSVGPGRTVETQYF.

The CDR3 nucleotides read TGTGCCAGCAGCTTGGGGGGTTCCTATGGCTACACCTTC. This encodes CASSLGGSYGYTF. The chain carries TRBV7-8 and TRBJ1-2; TRBD1 might be the D (5 bases). Germline V CDR1 and CDR2: SGHVS, FQNEAQ. The CDR3 is 13 amino acids. V gave up 3 bases and J gave up 4 bases, with 9 bases separating them.

For the CDR3, the DNA is TGTGCCAGCAGCCTCGACGGGAGCTCCTACAATGAGCAGTTCTTC. Protein sequence: CASSLDGSSYNEQFF. V is TRBV28 and J is TRBJ2-1; a weak D match, TRBD2 (6 bases). The CDR3 is 15 residues long. The V end lost 6 bases, the J end lost 0 bases, and 12 bases lay between the germline ends. CDR1 and CDR2 from the germline V gene are MDHEN and SYDVKM.

The rearrangement joins TRBV9 to TRBJ1-2; 7 positions match TRBD1. CDR3 length equals 16 residues. V trimming: 0 bases; J trimming: 4 bases; junction bases outside the gene matches: 9. Looked up from germline, CDR1 is SGDLS and CDR2 is YYNGEE. In DNA form, the CDR3 reads TGTGCCAGCAGCGTAGCTAAGGGGGGACAGACCTATGGCTACACCTTC. Its translation: CASSVAKGGQTYGYTF.

The rearrangement links TRBV5-6 to TRBJ1-2; D possibly corresponds to TRBD1 (5 bases). Germline V gives CDR1 SGHDT, CDR2 YYEEEE. This CDR3 is built from 16 residues. The ends were cut back, 3 bases at V and 2 bases at J, with 17 bases in the middle. The chain's CDR3 is CASSSLGTLLNYGYTF. For the CDR3, the DNA is TGTGCCAGCAGCTCATTGGGGACTCTCTTAAACTATGGCTACACCTTC.

This chain connects TRBV5-1 to TRBJ1-2; maybe TRBD1 (5 bases). This CDR3 contains 14 residues. The germline V gene encodes CDR1 SGHRS and CDR2 YFSETQ. The V and J ends lost 7 bases and 1 base respectively, with 14 bases between them. CDR3 protein: CASSVGGYNYGYTF. CDR3 DNA sequence: TGCGCCAGCTCCGTCGGGGGTTATAACTATGGCTACACCTTC.

This rearrangement joins TRBV6-4 to TRBJ1-1, with 8 nucleotides matching TRBD1. Germline V lookup: CDR1 MRHNA, CDR2 SNTAGT. V gave up 4 bases and J gave up 1 base; unmatched junction bases: 8. The CDR3 is 16 residues long. The CDR3 DNA follows: TGTGCCAGCAGTGCCGCAGGGGGCGCCCCGAACACTGAAGCTTTCTTT. It encodes CASSAAGGAPNTEAFF.

CDR3 DNA sequence: TGTGCCAGCAGAGTTCAGGGACTTAGCAATCAGCCCCAGCATTTT. This translates into CASRVQGLSNQPQHF. This chain links TRBV28 with TRBJ1-5; the D gene is possibly TRBD1 (5 bases). The CDR3 is made up of 15 amino acids. The V and J ends lost 6 bases and 0 bases respectively, with 12 bases between them. Looked up from germline, CDR1 is MDHEN and CDR2 is SYDVKM.

The CDR3 DNA reads TGTGCCAGCAGCCCGACTGCCTCGGAGGCGGGGGGAATGTGGGAGCAGTACTTC. Protein product: CASSPTASEAGGMWEQYF. The chain carries TRBV5-6 and TRBJ2-5; TRBD2 matches at 8 bases. This CDR3 contains 18 residues. The trim removed 4 bases at V and 11 bases at J, leaving 25 bases unmatched. Germline CDR1 and CDR2: SGHDT and YYEEEE.

The rearrangement uses TRBV7-6 and TRBJ2-5; 7 nucleotides agree with TRBD1. From germline, CDR1 is SGHVS and CDR2 FNYEAQ. The V and J ends lost 5 bases and 1 base, in that order; junction bases with no gene match: 4. The CDR3 has 14 residues. In DNA, the CDR3 is TGTGCCAGCAGCGAGGGACAGATCCAAGAGACCCAGTACTTC. This codes for CASSEGQIQETQYF.

The chain links TRBV4-2 to TRBJ2-1; a possible D gene is TRBD1 (6 bases). Trimming pared 1 base from V and 3 bases from J, leaving 10 bases between. This CDR3 has 15 residues. Per germline, CDR1 LGHNA and CDR2 YNFKEQ. The CDR3 here is CASSQGTDLYNEQFF. The DNA for the CDR3 is TGTGCCAGCAGCCAAGGGACAGACCTCTACAATGAGCAGTTCTTC.

This clone was counted only a few times. CDR3 protein: CASKAGVLYEQYF. CDR3 coding DNA: TGTGCCAGCAAGGCGGGGGTCCTCTACGAGCAGTACTTC. This chain joins TRBV6-5 and TRBJ2-7; TRBD2 aligns across 7 bases. Germline lookup yields CDR1 MNHEY and CDR2 SVGAGI. The CDR3 is made up of 13 amino acids. V was clipped by 7 bases and J by 3 bases; unmatched bases: 6.

The rearrangement links TRBV25-1 to TRBJ2-7; D unresolved. This CDR3 region has 14 residues. V lost 7 bases and J 1 base, leaving 14 bases between the germline ends. Germline V gives CDR1 MGHDK, CDR2 SYGVNS. The CDR3 DNA follows: TGTGCCAGCACCAGCCCAGCGTCATCCTACGAGCAGTACTTC. Amino acids: CASTSPASSYEQYF.

This chain uses TRBV5-1 with TRBJ2-1, with 10 bases identical to TRBD2. CDR1 is SGHRS, CDR2 YFSETQ, per germline. J gave up 5 bases and V 2 bases, and 4 bases lay outside the gene matches. CDR3 length equals 15 residues. The CDR3 DNA reads as TGCGCCAGCAGCTTAGTAGCGGGGGGCGACAATGAGCAGTTCTTC. It specifies CASSLVAGGDNEQFF. The variable domain in full, completed from reference TRBV5-1 and TRBJ2-1, reads KAGVTQTPRYLIKTRGQQVTLSCSPISGHRSVSWYQQTPGQGLQFLFEYFSETQRNKGNFPGRFSGRQFSNSRSEMNVSTLELGDSALYLCASSLVAGGDNEQFFGPGTRLTVL.

The chain is built from TRBV7-9 and TRBJ1-1; D might be TRBD1 (6 bases). Trimming cost V 1 base and J 1 base, with 16 bases left between them. CDR1 and CDR2 from the germline V gene are SEHNR and FQNEAQ (reference sequence). This CDR3 has 17 residues. The CDR3 region is CASSLGSAGVTNTEAFF. DNA of the CDR3: TGTGCCAGCAGCTTAGGGAGCGCAGGGGTTACGAACACTGAAGCTTTCTTT.

The chain has TRBV7-2 and TRBJ1-4; no clear D. CDR3 length: 13 amino acids. V was pared by 4 bases and J by 8 bases, with 11 bases between. Germline CDR1 and CDR2: SGHTA and FQGNSA. In nucleotides, the CDR3 is TGTGCCAGCAGCTACGGAGGGCTAGAAAAACTGTTTTTT. This sequence encodes CASSYGGLEKLFF.

The gene calls are TRBV5-6 and TRBJ2-7; D is unresolved. This CDR3 spans 15 amino acids. Germline V gene sequence: CDR1 SGHDT, CDR2 YYEEEE. V gave up 6 bases and J gave up 1 base, with 17 bases separating them. CDR3 sequence (DNA): TGTGCCAGCACCGTGACCGGCGGCTTATCCTACGAGCAGTACTTC. This sequence encodes CASTVTGGLSYEQYF.

J is TRBJ1-5 and V is TRBV10-3, with a possible D match to TRBD1 (6 bases). This CDR3 comprises 13 residues. Germline V gene data show CDR1 as ENHRY and CDR2 as SYGVKD. V lost 10 bases and J lost 3, with 13 bases in between. DNA of the CDR3: TGTGCCACCAACAGGGATTTCAATCAGCCCCAGCATTTT. Translating it yields CATNRDFNQPQHF.